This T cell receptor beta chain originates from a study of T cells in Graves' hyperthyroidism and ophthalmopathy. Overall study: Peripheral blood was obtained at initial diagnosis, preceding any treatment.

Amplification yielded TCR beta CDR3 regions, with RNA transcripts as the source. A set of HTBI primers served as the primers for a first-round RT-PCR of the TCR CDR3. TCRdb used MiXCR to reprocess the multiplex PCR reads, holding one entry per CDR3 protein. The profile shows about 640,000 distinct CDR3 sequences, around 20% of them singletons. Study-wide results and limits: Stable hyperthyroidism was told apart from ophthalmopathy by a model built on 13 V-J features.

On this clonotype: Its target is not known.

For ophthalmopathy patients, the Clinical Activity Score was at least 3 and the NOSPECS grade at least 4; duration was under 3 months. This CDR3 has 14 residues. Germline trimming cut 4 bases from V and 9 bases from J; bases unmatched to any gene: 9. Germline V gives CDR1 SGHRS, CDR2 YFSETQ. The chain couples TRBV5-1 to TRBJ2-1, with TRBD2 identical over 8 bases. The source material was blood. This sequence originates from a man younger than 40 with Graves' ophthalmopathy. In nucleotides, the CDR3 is TGCGCCAGCAGCCGAGCGGGAGTCTCAAGTGAGCAGTTCTTC. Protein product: CASSRAGVSSEQFF. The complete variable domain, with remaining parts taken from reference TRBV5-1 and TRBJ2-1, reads KAGVTQTPRYLIKTRGQQVTLSCSPISGHRSVSWYQQTPGQGLQFLFEYFSETQRNKGNFPGRFSGRQFSNSRSEMNVSTLELGDSALYLCASSRAGVSSEQFFGPGTRLTVL.